The 2 T cell receptor beta chains presented below share a single source sample, sequenced in a study of shared clonotypes between healthy human individuals. The repertoire was sequenced with immunoSEQ multiplex PCR; TCRdb's copy has only in-frame clones and lacks some. Of about 2 million clones in the sample, 95% were seen once. Sequencing used naive CD4+ T cells sorted from blood. Subset indicated: CD45RA+ positively selected. The receptors were gathered from a man younger than 35 in good health.

This sequence joins TRBV10-3 and TRBJ1-2; D is perhaps TRBD1 (6 bases). V lost 5 bases and J 2 bases, leaving 12 bases between the germline ends. Germline assignment: CDR1 ENHRY and CDR2 SYGVKD. The CDR3 is 14 amino acids. As DNA, the CDR3 is TGTGCCATCAGTCGGGACACCTTAAACTATGGCTACACCTTC. Encoded protein: CAISRDTLNYGYTF.

V usage is TRBV5-6 and J usage is TRBJ2-5; D is unresolved. The ends were cut back, 1 base at V and 1 base at J, with 14 bases in the middle. Germline V gene data show CDR1 as SGHDT and CDR2 as YYEEEE. The CDR3 extends over 16 amino acids. In nucleotides, the CDR3 is TGTGCCAGCAGCTTGTCCCAGGAATGGTCCCAAGAGACCCAGTACTTC. Translated, it gives CASSLSQEWSQETQYF.